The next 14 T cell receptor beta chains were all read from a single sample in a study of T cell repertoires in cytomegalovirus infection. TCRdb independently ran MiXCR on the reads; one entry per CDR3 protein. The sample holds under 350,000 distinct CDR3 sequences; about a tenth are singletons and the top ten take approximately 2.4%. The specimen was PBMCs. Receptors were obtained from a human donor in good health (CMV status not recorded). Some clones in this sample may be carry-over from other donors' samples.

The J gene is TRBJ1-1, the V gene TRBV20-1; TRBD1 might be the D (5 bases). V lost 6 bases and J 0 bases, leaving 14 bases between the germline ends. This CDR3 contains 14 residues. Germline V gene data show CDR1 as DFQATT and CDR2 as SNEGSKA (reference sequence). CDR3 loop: CSAGGESMNTEAFF. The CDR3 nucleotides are TGCAGTGCCGGGGGGGAGTCCATGAACACTGAAGCTTTCTTT.

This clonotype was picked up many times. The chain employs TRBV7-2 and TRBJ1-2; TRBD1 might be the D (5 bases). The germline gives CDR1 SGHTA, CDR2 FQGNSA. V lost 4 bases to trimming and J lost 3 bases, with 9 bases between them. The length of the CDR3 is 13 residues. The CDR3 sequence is CASSSGAHYGYTF. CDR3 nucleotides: TGTGCCAGCAGCTCCGGGGCCCACTATGGCTACACCTTC. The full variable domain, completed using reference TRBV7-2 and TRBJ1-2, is GAGVSQSPSNKVTEKGKDVELRCDPISGHTALYWYRQSLGQGLEFLIYFQGNSAPDKSGLPSDRFSAERTGGSVSTLTIQRTQQEDSAVYLCASSSGAHYGYTFGSGTRLTVV.

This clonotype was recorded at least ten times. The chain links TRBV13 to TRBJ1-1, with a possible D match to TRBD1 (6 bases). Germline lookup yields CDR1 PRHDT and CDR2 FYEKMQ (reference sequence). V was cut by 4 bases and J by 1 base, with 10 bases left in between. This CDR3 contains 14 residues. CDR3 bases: TGTGCCAGCAGCTCCGACAGGAGGAACACTGAAGCTTTCTTT. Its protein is CASSSDRRNTEAFF.

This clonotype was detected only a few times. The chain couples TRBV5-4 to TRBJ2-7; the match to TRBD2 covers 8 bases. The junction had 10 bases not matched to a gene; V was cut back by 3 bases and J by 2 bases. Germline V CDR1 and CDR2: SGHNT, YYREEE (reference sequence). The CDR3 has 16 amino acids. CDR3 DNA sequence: TGTGCCAGCAGCTGGCAATCCGGGACTAGGACCTACGAGCAGTACTTC. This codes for CASSWQSGTRTYEQYF.

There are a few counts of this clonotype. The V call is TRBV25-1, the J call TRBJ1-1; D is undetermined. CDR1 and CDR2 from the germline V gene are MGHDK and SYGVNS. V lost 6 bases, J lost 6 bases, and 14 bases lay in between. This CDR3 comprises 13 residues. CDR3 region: CASRSPGKAEAFF. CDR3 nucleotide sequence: TGTGCCAGCAGGTCCCCCGGGAAGGCTGAAGCTTTCTTT.

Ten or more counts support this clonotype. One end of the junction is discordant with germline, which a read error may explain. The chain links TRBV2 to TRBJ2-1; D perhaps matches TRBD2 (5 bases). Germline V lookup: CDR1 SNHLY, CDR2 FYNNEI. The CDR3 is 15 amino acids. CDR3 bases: TGTGCCAGCAGTGAAGCGCTTCGGGATCGGGCCCTCTCACTCTTC. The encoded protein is CASSEALRDRALSLF.

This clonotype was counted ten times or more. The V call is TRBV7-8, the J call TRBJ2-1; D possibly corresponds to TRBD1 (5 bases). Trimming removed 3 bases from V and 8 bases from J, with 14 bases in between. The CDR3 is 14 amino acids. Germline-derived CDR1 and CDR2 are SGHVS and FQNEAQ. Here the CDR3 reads CASSFRWQGYEQFF. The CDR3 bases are TGTGCCAGCAGCTTTAGGTGGCAGGGCTATGAGCAGTTCTTC.

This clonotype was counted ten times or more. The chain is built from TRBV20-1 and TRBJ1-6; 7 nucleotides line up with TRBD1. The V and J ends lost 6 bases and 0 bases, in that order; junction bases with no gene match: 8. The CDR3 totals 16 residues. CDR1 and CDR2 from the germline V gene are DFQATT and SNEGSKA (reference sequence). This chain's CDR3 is CSARTGDSSYNSPLHF. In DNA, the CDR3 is TGCAGTGCCAGAACAGGGGACAGCTCCTATAATTCACCCCTCCACTTT.

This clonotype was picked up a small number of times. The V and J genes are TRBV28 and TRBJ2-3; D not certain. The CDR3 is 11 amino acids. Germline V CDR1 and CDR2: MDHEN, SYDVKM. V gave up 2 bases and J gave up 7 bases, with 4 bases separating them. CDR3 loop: CASSLKYTQYF. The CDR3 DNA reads TGTGCCAGCAGTTTAAAATATACGCAGTATTTT.

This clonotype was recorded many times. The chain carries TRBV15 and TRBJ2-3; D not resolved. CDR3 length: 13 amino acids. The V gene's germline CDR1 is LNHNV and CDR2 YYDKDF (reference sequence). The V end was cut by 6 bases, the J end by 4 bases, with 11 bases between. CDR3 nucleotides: TGTGCCACCAGAAATACAGCCTCAGATACGCAGTATTTT. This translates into CATRNTASDTQYF. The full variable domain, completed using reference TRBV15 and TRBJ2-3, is DAMVIQNPRYQVTQFGKPVTLSCSQTLNHNVMYWYQQKSSQAPKLLFHYYDKDFNNEADTPDNFQSRRPNTSFCFLDIRSPGLGDTAMYLCATRNTASDTQYFGPGTRLTVL.

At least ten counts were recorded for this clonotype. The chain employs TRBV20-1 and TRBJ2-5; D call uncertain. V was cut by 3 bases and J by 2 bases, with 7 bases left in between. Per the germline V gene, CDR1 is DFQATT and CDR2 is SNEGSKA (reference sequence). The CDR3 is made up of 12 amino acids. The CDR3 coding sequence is TGCAGTGCTAGGGGGTTGCAAGAGACCCAGTACTTC. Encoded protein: CSARGLQETQYF.

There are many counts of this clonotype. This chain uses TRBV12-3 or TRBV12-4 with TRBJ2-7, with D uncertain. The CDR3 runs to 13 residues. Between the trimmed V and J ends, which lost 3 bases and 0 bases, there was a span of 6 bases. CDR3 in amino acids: CASSLTDSYEQYF. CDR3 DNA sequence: TGTGCCAGCAGTTTGACTGACTCCTACGAGCAGTACTTC.

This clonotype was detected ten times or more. CDR3 residues: CASSLYWDRQETQYF. As DNA, the CDR3 is TGTGCCAGCAGTTTATATTGGGACAGACAAGAGACCCAGTACTTC. The chain links TRBV27 to TRBJ2-5, with 7 bases lining up with TRBD1. Germline V gives CDR1 MNHEY, CDR2 SMNVEV (reference sequence). V shed 1 base and J 2 bases; nucleotides not matched to a gene: 4. CDR3 length: 15 amino acids.

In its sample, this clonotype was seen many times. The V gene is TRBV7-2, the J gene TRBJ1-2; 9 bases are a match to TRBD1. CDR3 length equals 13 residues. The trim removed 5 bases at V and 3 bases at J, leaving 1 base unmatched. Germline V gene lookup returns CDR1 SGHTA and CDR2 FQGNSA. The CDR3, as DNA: TGTGCCAGCAGCCGGGACAGGGACTATGGCTACACCTTC. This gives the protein CASSRDRDYGYTF.